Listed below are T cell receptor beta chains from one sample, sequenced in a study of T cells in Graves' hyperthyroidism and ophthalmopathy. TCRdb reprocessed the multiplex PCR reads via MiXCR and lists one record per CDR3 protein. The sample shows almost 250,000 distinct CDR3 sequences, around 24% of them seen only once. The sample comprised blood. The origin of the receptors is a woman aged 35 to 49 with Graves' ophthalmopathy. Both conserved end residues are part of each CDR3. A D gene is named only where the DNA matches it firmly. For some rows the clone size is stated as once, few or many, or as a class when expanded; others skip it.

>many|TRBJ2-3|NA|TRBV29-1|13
CSVVPPLVDTQYF
TGCAGCGTTGTCCCGCCGCTCGTAGATACGCAGTATTTT
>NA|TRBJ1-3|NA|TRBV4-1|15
CASSQGRQWGNTIYF
TGCGCCAGCAGCCAAGGACGGCAGTGGGGAAACACCATATATTTT
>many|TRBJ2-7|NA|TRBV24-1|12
CATSEGPYEQYF
TGTGCCACCAGTGAAGGGCCCTACGAGCAGTACTTC
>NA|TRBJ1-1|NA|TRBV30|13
CAWSVGRDTEAFF
TGTGCCTGGAGTGTAGGGAGGGACACTGAAGCTTTCTTT
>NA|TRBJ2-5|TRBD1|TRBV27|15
CASSFDRDREETQYF
TGTGCCAGCAGTTTTGATCGGGACAGGGAAGAGACCCAGTACTTC
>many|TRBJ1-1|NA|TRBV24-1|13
CATRKWDNTEAFF
TGTGCCACCAGAAAGTGGGACAACACTGAAGCTTTCTTT
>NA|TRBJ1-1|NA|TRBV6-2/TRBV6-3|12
CASSSTVTEAFF
TGTGCCAGCAGCTCAACAGTCACTGAAGCTTTCTTT
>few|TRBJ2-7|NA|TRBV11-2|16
CASSLLGGVKGYEQYF
TGTGCCAGCAGCTTATTGGGGGGAGTGAAGGGTTACGAGCAGTACTTC
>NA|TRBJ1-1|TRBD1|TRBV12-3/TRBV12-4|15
CASSPGTGGDTEAFF
TGTGCCAGCAGTCCCGGGACAGGGGGGGACACTGAAGCTTTCTTT
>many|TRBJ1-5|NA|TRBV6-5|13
CASSYTNNQPQHF
TGTGCCAGCAGTTACACCAACAATCAGCCCCAGCATTTT
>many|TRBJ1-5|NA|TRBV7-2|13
CASSLANPAPQHF
TGTGCCAGCAGCTTAGCGAACCCGGCGCCCCAGCATTTT
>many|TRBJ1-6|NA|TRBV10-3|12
CAIRTSNSPLHF
TGTGCCATCCGGACGTCCAATTCACCCCTCCACTTT
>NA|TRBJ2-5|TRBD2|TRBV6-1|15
CASSELAGEQETQYF
TGTGCCAGCAGTGAACTAGCGGGAGAACAAGAGACCCAGTACTTC
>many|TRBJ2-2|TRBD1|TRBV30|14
CALTRDRGNGELFF
TGTGCCTTGACCCGGGACAGGGGGAACGGGGAGCTGTTTTTT
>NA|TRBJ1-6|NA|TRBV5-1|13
CASRDGNNSPLHF
TGCGCCAGCAGGGACGGTAATAATTCACCCCTCCACTTT